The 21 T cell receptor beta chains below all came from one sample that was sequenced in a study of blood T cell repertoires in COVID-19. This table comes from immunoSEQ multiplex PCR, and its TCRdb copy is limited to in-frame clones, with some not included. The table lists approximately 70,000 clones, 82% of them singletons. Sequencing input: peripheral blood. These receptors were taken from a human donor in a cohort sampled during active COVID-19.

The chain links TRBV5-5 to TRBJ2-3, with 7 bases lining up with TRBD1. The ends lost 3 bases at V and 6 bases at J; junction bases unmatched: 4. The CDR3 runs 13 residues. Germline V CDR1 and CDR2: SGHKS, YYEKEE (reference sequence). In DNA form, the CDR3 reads TGTGCCAGCAGCTCCGACAGGGTCGATACGCAGTATTTT. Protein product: CASSSDRVDTQYF.

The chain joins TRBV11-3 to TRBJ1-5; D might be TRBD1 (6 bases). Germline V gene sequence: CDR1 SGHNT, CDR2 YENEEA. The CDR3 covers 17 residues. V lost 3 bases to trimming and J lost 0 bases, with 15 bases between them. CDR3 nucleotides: TGTGCCAGCAGCTTCAGCGGACAGCAATATAGCAATCAGCCCCAGCATTTT. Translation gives CASSFSGQQYSNQPQHF.

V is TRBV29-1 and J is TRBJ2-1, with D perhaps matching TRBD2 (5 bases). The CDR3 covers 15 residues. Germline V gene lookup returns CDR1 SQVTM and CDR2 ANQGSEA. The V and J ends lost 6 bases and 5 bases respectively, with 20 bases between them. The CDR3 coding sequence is TGCAGCGTACCCCCTTTTGGGAGAATAAACAATGAGCAGTTCTTC. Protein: CSVPPFGRINNEQFF.

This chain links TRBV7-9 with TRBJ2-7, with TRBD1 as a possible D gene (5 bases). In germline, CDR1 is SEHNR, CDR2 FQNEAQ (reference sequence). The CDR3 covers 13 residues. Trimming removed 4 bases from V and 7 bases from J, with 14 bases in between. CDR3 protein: CASSWGTGGEQYF. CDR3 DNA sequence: TGTGCCAGCAGCTGGGGCACGGGTGGGGAGCAGTACTTC.

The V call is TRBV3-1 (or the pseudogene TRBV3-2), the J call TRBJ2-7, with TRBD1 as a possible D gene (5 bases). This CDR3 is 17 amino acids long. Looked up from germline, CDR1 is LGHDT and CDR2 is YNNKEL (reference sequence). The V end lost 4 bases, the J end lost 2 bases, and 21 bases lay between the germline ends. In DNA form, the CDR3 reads TGTGCCAGCAGCCGAATAAAACCAAACAGGCTTGCCTACGAGCAGTACTTC. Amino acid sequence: CASSRIKPNRLAYEQYF.

CDR3 region: CASSVTLAGGSSYEQYF. DNA of the CDR3: TGTGCCAGCAGTGTGACACTAGCGGGGGGCTCCTCCTACGAGCAGTACTTC. The gene calls are TRBV2 and TRBJ2-7; 12 nucleotides align to TRBD2. V dropped 4 bases and J dropped 0; count of bases not matched to a gene: 7. Germline V gives CDR1 SNHLY, CDR2 FYNNEI. This CDR3 is 17 amino acids long.

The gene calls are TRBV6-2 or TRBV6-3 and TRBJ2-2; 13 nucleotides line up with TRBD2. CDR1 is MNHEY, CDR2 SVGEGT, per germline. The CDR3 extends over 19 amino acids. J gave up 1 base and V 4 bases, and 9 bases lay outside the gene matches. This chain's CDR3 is CASSSRSGLAGKNTGELFF. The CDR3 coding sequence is TGTGCCAGCAGTTCACGGTCGGGACTAGCGGGGAAGAACACCGGGGAGCTGTTTTTT.

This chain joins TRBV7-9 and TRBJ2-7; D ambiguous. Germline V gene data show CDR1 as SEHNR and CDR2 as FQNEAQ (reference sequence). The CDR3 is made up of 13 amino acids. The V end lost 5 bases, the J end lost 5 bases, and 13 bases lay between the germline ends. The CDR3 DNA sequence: TGTGCCAGCAGCGTCTTGGGCGTACACGAGCAGTACTTC. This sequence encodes CASSVLGVHEQYF. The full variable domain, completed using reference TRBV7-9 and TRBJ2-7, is DTGVSQNPRHKITKRGQNVTFRCDPISEHNRLYWYRQTLGQGPEFLTYFQNEAQLEKSRLLSDRFSAERPKGSFSTLEIQRTEQGDSAMYLCASSVLGVHEQYFGPGTRLTVT.

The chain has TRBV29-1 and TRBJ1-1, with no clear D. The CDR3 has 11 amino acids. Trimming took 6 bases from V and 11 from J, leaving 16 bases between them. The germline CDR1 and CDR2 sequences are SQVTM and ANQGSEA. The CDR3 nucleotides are TGCAGCGTATACGACAAGGCGTTGGCTTTCTTT. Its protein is CSVYDKALAFF.

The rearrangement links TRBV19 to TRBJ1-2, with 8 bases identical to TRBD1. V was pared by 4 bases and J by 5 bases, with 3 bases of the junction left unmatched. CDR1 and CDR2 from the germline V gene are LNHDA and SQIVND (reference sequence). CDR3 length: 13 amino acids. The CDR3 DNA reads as TGTGCCAGTAGTAATGACAGGGGATATGGCTACACCTTC. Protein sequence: CASSNDRGYGYTF.

Written as DNA, the CDR3 is TGTGCCTGGAGTGCTAGCGTCACCTACAATGAGCAGTTCTTC. Translated, it gives CAWSASVTYNEQFF. The chain uses TRBV30 and TRBJ2-1; tentatively, D is TRBD2 (6 bases). Germline V lookup: CDR1 GTSNPN, CDR2 SVGIG (reference sequence). Trimming cost V 1 base and J 2 bases, with 9 bases left between them. The CDR3 has 14 residues. Full variable domain (rest looked up from reference TRBV30 and TRBJ2-1): SQTIHQWPATLVQPVGSPLSLECTVEGTSNPNLYWYRQAAGRGLQLLFYSVGIGQISSEVPQNLSASRPQDRQFILSSKKLLLSDSGFYLCAWSASVTYNEQFFGPGTRLTVL.

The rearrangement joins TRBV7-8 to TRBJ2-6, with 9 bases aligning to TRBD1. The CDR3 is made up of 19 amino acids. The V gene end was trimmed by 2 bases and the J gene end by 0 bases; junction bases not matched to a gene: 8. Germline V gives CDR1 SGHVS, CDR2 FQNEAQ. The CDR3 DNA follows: TGTGCCAGCAGCTTAAGAACGGGACAGGGACCCTCTGGGGCCAACGTCCTGACTTTC. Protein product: CASSLRTGQGPSGANVLTF.

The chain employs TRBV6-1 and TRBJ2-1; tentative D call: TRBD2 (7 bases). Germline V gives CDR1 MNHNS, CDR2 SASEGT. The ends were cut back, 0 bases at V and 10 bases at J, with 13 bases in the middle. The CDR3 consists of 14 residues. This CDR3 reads CASSEAFWGGEQFF. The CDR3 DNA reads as TGTGCCAGCAGTGAAGCGTTTTGGGGGGGCGAGCAGTTCTTC.

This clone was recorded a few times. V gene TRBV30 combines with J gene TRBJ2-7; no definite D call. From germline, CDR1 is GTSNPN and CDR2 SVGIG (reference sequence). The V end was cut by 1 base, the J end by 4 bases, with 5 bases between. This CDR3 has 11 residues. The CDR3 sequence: CAWSEAYEQYF. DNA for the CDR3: TGTGCCTGGAGTGAAGCATACGAGCAGTACTTC.

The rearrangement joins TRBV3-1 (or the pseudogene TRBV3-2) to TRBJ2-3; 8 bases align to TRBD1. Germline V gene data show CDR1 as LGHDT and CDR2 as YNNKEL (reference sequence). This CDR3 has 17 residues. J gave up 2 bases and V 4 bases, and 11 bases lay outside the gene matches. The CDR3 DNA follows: TGTGCCAGCAGCCCTTTCACACAGGGGGTGGACACAGATACGCAGTATTTT. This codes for CASSPFTQGVDTDTQYF.

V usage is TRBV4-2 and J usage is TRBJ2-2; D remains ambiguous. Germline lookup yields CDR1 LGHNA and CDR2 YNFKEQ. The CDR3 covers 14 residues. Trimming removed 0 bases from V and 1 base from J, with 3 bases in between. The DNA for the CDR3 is TGTGCCAGCAGCCAAGATCTGAACACCGGGGAGCTGTTTTTT. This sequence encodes CASSQDLNTGELFF.

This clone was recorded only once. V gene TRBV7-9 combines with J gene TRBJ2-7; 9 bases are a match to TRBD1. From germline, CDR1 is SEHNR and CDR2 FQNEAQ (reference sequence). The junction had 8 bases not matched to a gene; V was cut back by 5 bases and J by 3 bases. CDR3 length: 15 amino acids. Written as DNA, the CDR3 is TGTGCCAGCAGCCTAAAACAGGGGGCTGGCTACGAGCAGTACTTC. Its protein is CASSLKQGAGYEQYF.

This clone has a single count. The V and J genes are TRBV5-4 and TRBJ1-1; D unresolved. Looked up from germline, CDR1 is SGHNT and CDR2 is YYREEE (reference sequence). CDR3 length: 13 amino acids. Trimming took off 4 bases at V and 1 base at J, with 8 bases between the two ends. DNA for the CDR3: TGTGCCAGCAGCCGACCAGGGAACACTGAAGCTTTCTTT. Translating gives CASSRPGNTEAFF. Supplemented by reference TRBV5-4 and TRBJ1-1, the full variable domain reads ETGVTQSPTHLIKTRGQQVTLRCSSQSGHNTVSWYQQALGQGPQFIFQYYREEENGRGNFPPRFSGLQFPNYSSELNVNALELDDSALYLCASSRPGNTEAFFGQGTRLTVV.

This chain's CDR3 is CASSFQQGGEQYF. In nucleotides, the CDR3 is TGTGCCAGCAGCTTTCAACAGGGGGGGGAGCAGTACTTC. This rearrangement joins TRBV11-2 to TRBJ2-7; D is possibly TRBD1 (8 bases). From germline, CDR1 is SGHAT and CDR2 FQNNGV. The CDR3 is 13 residues long. With 3 bases removed from V and 7 bases from J, the gap between germline ends came to 13 bases.

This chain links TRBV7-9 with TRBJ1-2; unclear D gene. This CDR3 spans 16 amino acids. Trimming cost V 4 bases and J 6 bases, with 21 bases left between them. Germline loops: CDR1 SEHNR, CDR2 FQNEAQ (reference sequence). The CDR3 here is CASSSVGGAKFDGYTF. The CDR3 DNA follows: TGTGCCAGCAGCTCGGTCGGAGGAGCTAAGTTCGATGGCTACACCTTC.

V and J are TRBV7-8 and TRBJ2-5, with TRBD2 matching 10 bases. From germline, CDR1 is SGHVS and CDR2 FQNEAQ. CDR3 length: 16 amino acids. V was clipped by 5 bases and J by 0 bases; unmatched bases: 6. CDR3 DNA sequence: TGTGCCAGCAGCCCCCGGACTAGCGGAGACCAAGAGACCCAGTACTTC. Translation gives CASSPRTSGDQETQYF.